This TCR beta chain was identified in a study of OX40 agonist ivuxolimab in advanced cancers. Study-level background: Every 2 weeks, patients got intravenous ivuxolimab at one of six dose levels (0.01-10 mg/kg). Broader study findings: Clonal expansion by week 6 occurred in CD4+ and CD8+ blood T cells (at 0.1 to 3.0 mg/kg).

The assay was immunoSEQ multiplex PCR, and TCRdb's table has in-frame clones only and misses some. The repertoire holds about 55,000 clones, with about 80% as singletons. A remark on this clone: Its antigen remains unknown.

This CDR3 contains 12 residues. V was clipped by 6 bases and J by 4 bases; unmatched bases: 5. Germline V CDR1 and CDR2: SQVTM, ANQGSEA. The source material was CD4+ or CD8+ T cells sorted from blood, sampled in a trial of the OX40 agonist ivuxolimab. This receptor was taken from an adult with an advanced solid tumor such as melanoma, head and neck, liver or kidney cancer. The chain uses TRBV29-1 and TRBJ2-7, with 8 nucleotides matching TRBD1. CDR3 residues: CSVRNRGYEQYF. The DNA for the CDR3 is TGCAGCGTACGGAACAGGGGGTACGAGCAGTACTTC.